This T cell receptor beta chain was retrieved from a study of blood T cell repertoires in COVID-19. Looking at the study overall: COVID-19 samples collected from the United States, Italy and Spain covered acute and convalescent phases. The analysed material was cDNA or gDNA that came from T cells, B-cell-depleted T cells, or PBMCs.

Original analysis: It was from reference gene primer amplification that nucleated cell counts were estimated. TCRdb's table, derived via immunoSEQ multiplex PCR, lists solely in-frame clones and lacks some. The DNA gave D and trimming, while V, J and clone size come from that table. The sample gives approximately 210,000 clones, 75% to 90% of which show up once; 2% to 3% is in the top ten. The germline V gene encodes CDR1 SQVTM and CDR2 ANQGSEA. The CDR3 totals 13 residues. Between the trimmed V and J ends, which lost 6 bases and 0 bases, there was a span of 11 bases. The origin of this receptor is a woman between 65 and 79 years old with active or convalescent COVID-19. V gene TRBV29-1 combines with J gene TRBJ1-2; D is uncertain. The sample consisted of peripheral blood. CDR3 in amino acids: CSVTRRANYGYTF. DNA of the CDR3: TGCAGCGTCACCAGGAGGGCTAACTATGGCTACACCTTC.